The sample holds a few counts of the clone carrying this T cell receptor beta chain. Its antigen is undetermined. This sample is part of a study of cytomegalovirus exposure and HLA in healthy donors. Trimming at V came to 4 bases and at J to 1 base, leaving 7 bases not matched to a gene. Germline V gene data show CDR1 as LNHDA and CDR2 as SQIVND (reference sequence). This CDR3 is 16 amino acids long. Study results and limitations: The classifier reportedly diagnosed cytomegalovirus status with high specificity and sensitivity. In an earlier analysis, about 90% or about 30%: the productive usage of most TCR beta V segments.

Primers for the PCR totalled 60 Vbeta and 13 Jbeta. Sequenced by immunoSEQ multiplex PCR; TCRdb stores in-frame clones only, minus some. The data contain about 160,000 clones, 79% of them seen just once; the ten biggest clones take up roughly 3.6%. The rearrangement uses TRBV19 and TRBJ1-1, with 9 nucleotides matching TRBD1. The material sequenced was PBMCs. This receptor was obtained from a human donor in good health. CDR3: CASSTGTGSWNTEAFF. Written as DNA, the CDR3 is TGTGCCAGTAGTACCGGGACAGGGAGTTGGAACACTGAAGCTTTCTTT.